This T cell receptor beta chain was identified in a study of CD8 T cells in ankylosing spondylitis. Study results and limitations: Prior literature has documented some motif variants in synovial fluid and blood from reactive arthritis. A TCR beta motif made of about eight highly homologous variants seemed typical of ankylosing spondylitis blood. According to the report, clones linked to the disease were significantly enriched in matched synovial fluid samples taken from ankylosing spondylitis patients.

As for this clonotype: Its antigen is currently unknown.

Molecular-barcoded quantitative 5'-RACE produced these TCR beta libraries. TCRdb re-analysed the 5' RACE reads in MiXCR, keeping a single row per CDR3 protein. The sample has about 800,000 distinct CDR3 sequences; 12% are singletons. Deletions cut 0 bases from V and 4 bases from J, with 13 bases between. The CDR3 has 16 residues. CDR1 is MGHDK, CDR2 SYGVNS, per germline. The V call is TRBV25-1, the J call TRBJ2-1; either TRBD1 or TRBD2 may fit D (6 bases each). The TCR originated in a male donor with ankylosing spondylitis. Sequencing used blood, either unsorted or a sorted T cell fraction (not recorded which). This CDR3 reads CASSEYTGRTYNEQFF. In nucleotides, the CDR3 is TGTGCCAGCAGTGAATACACAGGGAGGACGTACAATGAGCAGTTCTTC.